This is a list of T cell receptor beta chains from one sample in a study of T cell changes during pregnancy in multiple sclerosis. Repertoires were generated with immunoSEQ multiplex PCR, while TCRdb's copy carries only in-frame clones and drops some. The repertoire includes about 120,000 clones, about 93% of them detected once, and 6.2% sits in the top ten. The input for sequencing was peripheral blood, taken before pregnancy. These receptors all come from a female donor with multiple sclerosis, enrolled in a pregnancy study. CDR3s include the opening cysteine and the closing phenylalanine or tryptophan. A D gene is named only where the DNA matches it firmly. Clone size is not always given. Where it is, it says once, few, many or a class for expanded clones.

TRBD1	TRBV11-1	-	TRBJ2-7	CASSAGTGGPYEQYF	TGTGCCAGCAGCGCGGGAACAGGGGGCCCCTACGAGCAGTACTTC
-	TRBV15	-	TRBJ1-3	CATSREGGLGVLNTIYF	TGTGCCACCAGCAGAGAGGGGGGACTTGGCGTGTTAAACACCATATATTTT
-	TRBV28	-	TRBJ1-2	CASSPPFGAGYTF	TGTGCCAGCAGTCCGCCCTTTGGGGCTGGCTACACCTTC
-	TRBV6-6	once	TRBJ1-2	CASSYGVYGYTF	TGTGCCAGCAGTTATGGAGTTTATGGCTACACCTTC
TRBD1	TRBV11-1	-	TRBJ2-3	CASSPHSGTGTDTQYF	TGTGCCAGCAGCCCGCACTCCGGGACAGGCACAGATACGCAGTATTTT
TRBD2	TRBV11-2	-	TRBJ2-5	CASSLSTSGGAVKETQYF	TGTGCCAGCAGCTTATCAACTAGCGGGGGGGCCGTTAAAGAGACCCAGTACTTC
-	TRBV2	-	TRBJ2-7	CASSHRRHYEQYF	TGTGCCAGCAGTCACAGGCGTCACTACGAGCAGTACTTC
-	TRBV6-5	few	TRBJ1-2	CASSYQAGYTF	TGTGCCAGCAGTTACCAGGCTGGCTACACCTTC
TRBD1	TRBV28	-	TRBJ1-2	CASEGRDREGYGYTF	TGTGCCAGTGAGGGAAGGGACAGGGAAGGCTATGGCTACACCTTC
TRBD2	TRBV5-4	-	TRBJ2-7	CASSRSGGAVDEQYF	TGTGCCAGCAGCCGTTCCGGGGGGGCGGTCGACGAGCAGTACTTC
TRBD1	TRBV2	-	TRBJ1-5	CASRDGQGPNQPQHF	TGTGCCAGCAGGGACGGACAGGGCCCTAATCAGCCCCAGCATTTT
-	TRBV6-1	-	TRBJ2-2	CASKSGAANTGELFF	TGTGCCAGCAAATCTGGGGCAGCCAACACCGGGGAGCTGTTTTTT
TRBD1	TRBV9	-	TRBJ1-2	CASFSRDRERDYGYTF	TGTGCCAGCTTCAGCCGGGACAGGGAGCGAGACTATGGCTACACCTTC
-	TRBV29-1	-	TRBJ2-5	CSVVIRETQYF	TGCAGCGTTGTAATTCGGGAGACCCAGTACTTC
TRBD1	TRBV7-3	once	TRBJ1-1	CASSLGQGETEAFF	TGTGCCAGCAGCCTCGGACAGGGAGAGACTGAAGCTTTCTTT
-	TRBV5-4	-	TRBJ2-5	CASSSSGSRGTQYF	TGTGCCAGCAGCTCGTCGGGCAGCCGGGGGACCCAGTACTTC
-	TRBV6-5	-	TRBJ1-1	CASRRQRTYTEAFF	TGTGCCAGCAGGCGTCAGAGGACATACACTGAAGCTTTCTTT
-	TRBV5-8	-	TRBJ2-7	CASSLQGIGEQYF	TGTGCCAGCAGCTTACAGGGAATAGGCGAGCAGTACTTC
-	TRBV6-1	-	TRBJ1-4	CASSDVLEQLLNEKLFF	TGTGCCAGCAGTGACGTTTTGGAACAGCTTCTTAATGAAAAACTGTTTTTT
-	TRBV25-1	-	TRBJ1-1	CASSGLGGTNTEAFF	TGTGCCAGCAGCGGGTTAGGGGGTACGAACACTGAAGCTTTCTTT
-	TRBV7-3	once	TRBJ2-3	CASSRRLTDTQYF	TGTGCCAGCAGCCGACGACTGACAGATACGCAGTATTTT
TRBD2	TRBV7-2	-	TRBJ2-7	CASSLAGGNQYEQYF	TGTGCCAGCAGCTTAGCGGGGGGGAACCAGTACGAGCAGTACTTC
-	TRBV14	-	TRBJ2-1	CASSRQTSSYNEQFF	TGTGCCAGCAGCCGCCAGACTAGCTCCTACAATGAGCAGTTCTTC
TRBD1	TRBV5-6	-	TRBJ1-1	CASSVDRGKTEAFF	TGTGCCAGCAGCGTTGACAGGGGGAAAACTGAAGCTTTCTTT
-	TRBV11-2	once	TRBJ2-3	CASSSRNTDTQYF	TGTGCCAGCAGCTCTCGTAACACAGATACGCAGTATTTT
-	TRBV2	-	TRBJ1-5	CASSGPQGRGQPQHF	TGTGCCAGCAGTGGCCCTCAGGGTCGTGGCCAGCCCCAGCATTTT
-	TRBV6-5	-	TRBJ1-2	CASSYEGVYTF	TGTGCCAGCAGTTACGAGGGGGTTTACACCTTC
TRBD2	TRBV30	-	TRBJ2-1	CAWSIRRTSGHNEQFF	TGTGCCTGGAGTATACGACGGACTAGCGGTCACAATGAGCAGTTCTTC
-	TRBV29-1	-	TRBJ1-2	CSVEATGINYGYTF	TGCAGCGTTGAAGCGACGGGAATTAACTATGGCTACACCTTC
-	TRBV13	once	TRBJ2-7	CASSLGSVSYEQYF	TGTGCCAGCAGCTTAGGGTCGGTCTCCTACGAGCAGTACTTC
TRBD2	TRBV4-1	-	TRBJ2-7	CASSQAASGDLLNPYEQYF	TGCGCCAGCAGCCAAGCGGCTAGCGGGGACCTACTAAACCCCTACGAGCAGTACTTC
-	TRBV5-4	-	TRBJ2-3	CASSLGADSTDTQYF	TGTGCCAGCAGCTTGGGAGCGGACTCCACAGATACGCAGTATTTT
TRBD1	TRBV28	-	TRBJ2-7	CASSLVGQGLSYEQYF	TGTGCCAGCAGTTTAGTGGGACAGGGTCTCTCCTACGAGCAGTACTTC
TRBD1	TRBV7-8	-	TRBJ1-3	CASSRPKGQGGNTIYF	TGTGCCAGCAGCCGGCCGAAAGGACAGGGGGGAAACACCATATATTTT
TRBD1	TRBV18	once	TRBJ1-4	CASSPRTQTAGGSEKLFF	TGTGCCAGCTCACCCCGAACTCAGACGGCAGGGGGATCTGAAAAACTGTTTTTT
TRBD1	TRBV5-4	-	TRBJ1-3	CASSPGQGRGDTIYF	TGTGCCAGCAGTCCCGGACAGGGCCGCGGAGACACCATATATTTT
-	TRBV7-8	-	TRBJ2-7	CASSLAGRVYEQYF	TGTGCCAGCAGCTTAGCTGGGCGCGTCTACGAGCAGTACTTC
TRBD1	TRBV27	-	TRBJ1-2	CASSRQGADGYTF	TGTGCCAGCAGTCGACAGGGGGCGGACGGCTACACCTTC
-	TRBV2	-	TRBJ2-6	CASSERGTSGANVLTF	TGTGCCAGCAGTGAAAGGGGGACCTCTGGGGCCAACGTCCTGACTTTC
TRBD1	TRBV19	-	TRBJ2-7	CASSPRSTGGRDEQYF	TGTGCCAGTAGTCCGCGTTCAACAGGGGGTCGTGACGAGCAGTACTTC
-	TRBV10-3	-	TRBJ1-1	CAIRPTGSTEAFF	TGTGCCATCAGGCCCACAGGGTCTACTGAAGCTTTCTTT
TRBD2	TRBV27	-	TRBJ2-2	CASSPSRGAGVRWTGELFF	TGTGCCAGCAGTCCCTCGAGAGGAGCGGGAGTAAGATGGACCGGGGAGCTGTTTTTT
TRBD1	TRBV19	-	TRBJ1-1	CASSIDQVTGEAFF	TGTGCCAGTAGTATAGATCAAGTGACAGGGGAAGCTTTCTTT
TRBD1	TRBV11-2	-	TRBJ2-7	CASSSSRTGYEQYF	TGTGCCAGCAGCTCCTCCAGGACAGGCTACGAGCAGTACTTC
TRBD1	TRBV19	once	TRBJ1-1	CASRGQLDNTEAFF	TGTGCCAGTAGGGGACAGCTTGACAACACTGAAGCTTTCTTT
TRBD2	TRBV7-9	-	TRBJ2-2	CASLTPASGSGELFF	TGTGCCAGCCTAACGCCTGCTAGCGGATCCGGGGAGCTGTTTTTT
-	TRBV21-1	-	TRBJ2-7	CASSKASFGVPYEQYF	TGTGCCAGCAGCAAAGCTTCCTTCGGGGTCCCCTACGAGCAGTACTTC
-	TRBV5-5	-	TRBJ2-7	CASSLREQGADSYEQYF	TGTGCCAGCAGCTTGAGGGAACAGGGTGCGGACTCCTACGAGCAGTACTTC
TRBD1	TRBV4-1	-	TRBJ2-3	CASRTGAAPDTQYF	TGCGCCAGCAGAACAGGGGCCGCTCCGGATACGCAGTATTTT
TRBD1	TRBV28	-	TRBJ2-3	CASRAGGQDTQYF	TGTGCCAGCAGGGCAGGGGGTCAAGATACGCAGTATTTT
-	TRBV27	-	TRBJ1-1	CASSQTQGGRAFF	TGTGCCAGCAGCCAGACCCAGGGCGGGAGGGCTTTCTTT
-	TRBV6-1	-	TRBJ1-3	CASSEGQGPGSGNTIYF	TGTGCCAGCAGTGAAGGTCAGGGCCCCGGATCTGGAAACACCATATATTTT
TRBD2	TRBV7-2	-	TRBJ2-3	CASSFSGGADTQYF	TGTGCCAGCAGCTTTAGCGGGGGGGCAGATACGCAGTATTTT
TRBD1	TRBV13	-	TRBJ1-4	CASSGGDRASNEKLFF	TGTGCCAGCAGCGGAGGGGACAGGGCGAGTAATGAAAAACTGTTTTTT
TRBD1	TRBV4-1	-	TRBJ2-1	CASSQVSYRGEQFF	TGCGCCAGCAGCCAAGTCAGCTACAGGGGGGAGCAGTTCTTC
-	TRBV25-1	-	TRBJ2-7	CASGVVSGEQYF	TGTGCCAGCGGGGTGGTAAGCGGCGAGCAGTACTTC
TRBD2	TRBV11-2	-	TRBJ2-7	CASSSRTSGGSSYEQYF	TGTGCCAGCAGCTCTCGGACTAGCGGGGGCAGCTCCTACGAGCAGTACTTC
-	TRBV13	-	TRBJ1-4	CASSLGRSSNEKLFF	TGTGCCAGCAGCTTAGGTCGGAGTTCTAATGAAAAACTGTTTTTT
-	TRBV5-1	-	TRBJ1-1	CASSPYTGWETEAFF	TGCGCCAGCAGCCCCTATACAGGGTGGGAGACTGAAGCTTTCTTT